Listed below are T cell receptor beta chains from one sample, sequenced in a study of shared clonotypes between healthy human individuals. Only in-frame clones appear in the TCRdb table, and some are missing; sequencing was by immunoSEQ multiplex PCR. Counted here are fewer than 700,000 clones, about 80% occurring once; the ten biggest clones make up about 12%. The sequenced material came from PBMCs. The receptors were sampled from a woman between 40 and 50 years old in good health. Some clones in this sample may be carry-over from other donors' samples. The CDR3 runs from the conserved cysteine through the conserved F or W. D genes are given only for firm matches. Some rows have no size entry. The others give once, few or many, or a class for an expanded clone.

j_gene: TRBJ2-4
v_gene: TRBV4-2
d_gene: -
abundance: -
CDR3aa: CASSLRSGDIQYF
CDR3nt: TGTGCCAGCAGCCTAAGAAGTGGGGACATTCAGTACTTC

j_gene: TRBJ2-7
v_gene: TRBV6-5
d_gene: -
abundance: -
CDR3aa: CASSYGPDSYEQYF
CDR3nt: TGTGCCAGCAGTTACGGGCCCGATTCCTACGAGCAGTACTTC

j_gene: TRBJ1-2
v_gene: TRBV7-8
d_gene: -
abundance: few
CDR3aa: CASSFYTDLYGYTF
CDR3nt: TGTGCCAGCAGCTTTTACACAGACTTATATGGCTACACCTTC

j_gene: TRBJ1-1
v_gene: TRBV30
d_gene: TRBD1
abundance: few
CDR3aa: CAWSVGTGNTEAFF
CDR3nt: TGTGCCTGGAGTGTTGGGACAGGCAACACTGAAGCTTTCTTT

j_gene: TRBJ2-5
v_gene: TRBV7-8
d_gene: -
abundance: -
CDR3aa: CASSLLTETQYF
CDR3nt: TGTGCCAGCAGCTTATTAACAGAGACCCAGTACTTC

j_gene: TRBJ1-4
v_gene: TRBV30
d_gene: -
abundance: -
CDR3aa: CAWRASGRLSEKLFF
CDR3nt: TGTGCCTGGAGAGCCTCAGGTCGGCTTAGCGAAAAACTGTTTTTT

j_gene: TRBJ1-2
v_gene: TRBV2
d_gene: TRBD1
abundance: -
CDR3aa: CAIPRTGTGYTF
CDR3nt: TGTGCCATCCCTCGGACAGGGACCGGCTACACCTTC

j_gene: TRBJ1-4
v_gene: TRBV13
d_gene: TRBD1
abundance: -
CDR3aa: CASSTGTGDFNEKLFF
CDR3nt: TGTGCCAGCAGCACCGGGACAGGGGACTTTAATGAAAAACTGTTTTTT

j_gene: TRBJ1-1
v_gene: TRBV15
d_gene: -
abundance: -
CDR3aa: CATSRGGEGGTEAFF
CDR3nt: TGTGCCACCAGCAGAGGTGGGGAAGGAGGCACTGAAGCTTTCTTT

j_gene: TRBJ2-1
v_gene: TRBV15
d_gene: TRBD1
abundance: many
CDR3aa: CATSKGGWQGANEQFF
CDR3nt: TGTGCCACCAGCAAGGGGGGCTGGCAGGGGGCTAATGAGCAGTTCTTC

j_gene: TRBJ2-3
v_gene: TRBV20-1
d_gene: -
abundance: once
CDR3aa: CSARGGDTQYF
CDR3nt: TGCAGTGCTAGAGGGGGAGATACGCAGTATTTT

j_gene: TRBJ2-4
v_gene: TRBV19
d_gene: TRBD1
abundance: -
CDR3aa: CASSGQGTNIQYF
CDR3nt: TGTGCCAGTAGCGGACAGGGGACAAACATTCAGTACTTC

j_gene: TRBJ2-7
v_gene: TRBV5-4
d_gene: -
abundance: -
CDR3aa: CASGREASSYEQYF
CDR3nt: TGTGCCAGCGGCAGGGAGGCTTCTTCCTACGAGCAGTACTTC

j_gene: TRBJ2-1
v_gene: TRBV5-1
d_gene: TRBD2
abundance: once
CDR3aa: CASSLAGTRTFHEQFF
CDR3nt: TGCGCCAGCAGCTTGGCCGGGACTAGGACCTTTCATGAGCAGTTCTTC

j_gene: TRBJ2-4
v_gene: TRBV28
d_gene: -
abundance: -
CDR3aa: CASSLRGRVVENIQYF
CDR3nt: TGTGCCAGCAGTTTGAGGGGACGTGTAGTGGAAAACATTCAGTACTTC

j_gene: TRBJ1-5
v_gene: TRBV28
d_gene: -
abundance: many
CDR3aa: CASVGGFLGNQPQHF
CDR3nt: TGTGCCAGCGTGGGAGGGTTCTTAGGCAATCAGCCCCAGCATTTT

j_gene: TRBJ2-7
v_gene: TRBV5-4
d_gene: -
abundance: -
CDR3aa: CASSPEGSPYEQYF
CDR3nt: TGTGCCAGCAGCCCGGAGGGATCTCCGTACGAGCAGTACTTC